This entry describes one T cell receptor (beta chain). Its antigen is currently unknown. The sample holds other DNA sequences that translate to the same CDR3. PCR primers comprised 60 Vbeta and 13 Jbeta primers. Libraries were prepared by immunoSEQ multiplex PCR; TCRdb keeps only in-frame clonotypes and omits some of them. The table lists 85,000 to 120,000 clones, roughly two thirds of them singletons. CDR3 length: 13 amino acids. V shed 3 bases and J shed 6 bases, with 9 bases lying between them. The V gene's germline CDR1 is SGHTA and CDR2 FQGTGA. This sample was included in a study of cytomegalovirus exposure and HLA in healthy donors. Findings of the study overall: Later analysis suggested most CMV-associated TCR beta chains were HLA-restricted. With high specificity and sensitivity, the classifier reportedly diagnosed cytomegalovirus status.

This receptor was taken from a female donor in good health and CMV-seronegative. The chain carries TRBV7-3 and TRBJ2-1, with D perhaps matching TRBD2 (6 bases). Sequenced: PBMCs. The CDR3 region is CASSFSGGNEQFF. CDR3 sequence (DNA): TGTGCCAGCAGCTTTTCCGGGGGCAATGAGCAGTTCTTC.